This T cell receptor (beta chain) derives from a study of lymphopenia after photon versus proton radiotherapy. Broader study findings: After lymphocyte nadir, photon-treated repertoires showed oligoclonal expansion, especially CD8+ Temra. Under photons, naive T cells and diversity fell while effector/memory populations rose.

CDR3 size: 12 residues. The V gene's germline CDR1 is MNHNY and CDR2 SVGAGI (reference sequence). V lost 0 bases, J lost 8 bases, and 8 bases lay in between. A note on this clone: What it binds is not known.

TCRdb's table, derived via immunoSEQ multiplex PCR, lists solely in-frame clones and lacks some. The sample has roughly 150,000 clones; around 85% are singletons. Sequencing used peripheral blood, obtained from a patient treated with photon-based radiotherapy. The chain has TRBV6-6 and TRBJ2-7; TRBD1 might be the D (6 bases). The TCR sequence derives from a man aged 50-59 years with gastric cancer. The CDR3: CASSYSTGQQYF. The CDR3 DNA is TGTGCCAGCAGTTACTCAACAGGGCAGCAGTACTTC.